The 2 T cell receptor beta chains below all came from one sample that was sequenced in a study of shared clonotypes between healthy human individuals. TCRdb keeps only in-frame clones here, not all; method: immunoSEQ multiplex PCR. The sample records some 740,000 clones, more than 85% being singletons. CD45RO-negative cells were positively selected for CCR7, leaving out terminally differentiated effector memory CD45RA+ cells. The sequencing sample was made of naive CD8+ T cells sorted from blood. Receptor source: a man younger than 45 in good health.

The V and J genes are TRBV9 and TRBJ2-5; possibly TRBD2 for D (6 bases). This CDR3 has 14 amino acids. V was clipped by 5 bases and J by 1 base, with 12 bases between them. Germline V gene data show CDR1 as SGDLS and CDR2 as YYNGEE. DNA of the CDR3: TGTGCCAGCAGGATCCAGGGAGGCCAAGAGACCCAGTACTTC. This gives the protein CASRIQGGQETQYF.

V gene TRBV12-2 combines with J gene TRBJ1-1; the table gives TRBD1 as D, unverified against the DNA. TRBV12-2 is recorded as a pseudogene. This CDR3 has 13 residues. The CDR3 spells CASRVRGRTEAFF. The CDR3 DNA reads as TGTGCAAGTCGCGTCAGGGGGCGTACTGAAGCTTTCTTT.